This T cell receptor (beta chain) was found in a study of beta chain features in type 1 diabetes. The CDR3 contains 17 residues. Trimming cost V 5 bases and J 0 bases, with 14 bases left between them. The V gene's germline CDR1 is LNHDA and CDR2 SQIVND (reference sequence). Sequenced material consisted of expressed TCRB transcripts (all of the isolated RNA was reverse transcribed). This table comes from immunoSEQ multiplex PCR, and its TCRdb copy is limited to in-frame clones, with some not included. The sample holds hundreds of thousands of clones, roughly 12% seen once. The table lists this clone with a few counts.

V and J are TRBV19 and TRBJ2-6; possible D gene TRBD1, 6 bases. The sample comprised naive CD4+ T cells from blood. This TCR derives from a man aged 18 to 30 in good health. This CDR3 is CASSVKRTASGANVLTF. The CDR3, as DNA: TGTGCCAGTAGTGTTAAACGGACAGCCTCTGGGGCCAACGTCCTGACTTTC.